This TCR beta chain was sequenced in a study of T-cell reconstitution after alpha-beta-depleted transplantation in children. The germline CDR1 and CDR2 sequences are SGHTA and FQGNSA. V was cut by 5 bases and J by 6 bases, with 18 bases left in between. The CDR3 runs 15 residues. During its preparation, the TCRbeta library received unique molecular identifiers. Each CDR3 protein is one row after TCRdb ran MiXCR on the PCR reads. The sample consists of 200,000 or so distinct CDR3 sequences, just under 6.5% of them appearing once. The table lists this clonotype with many counts. What it binds is not known. Whole-study findings and limits: There were some patients whose high TCRbeta diversity at day 60 came from surviving recipient T cells and thymic progenitors. T-cell numbers and diversity, one year after transplant, stemmed largely from T cells that were newly produced. Reported findings indicate that, about two months after transplant, alpha-beta T cells came from several hundred expanded clones, which were derived from non-depleted graft cells.

Source: PBMCs, taken before TCRalphabeta/CD19-depleted stem cell transplant. This clonotype originated in a girl in the first two years of life with combined immunodeficiency, due to receive a stem cell transplant. The chain has TRBV7-2 and TRBJ2-3; D call uncertain. CDR3 bases: TGTGCCAGCAGCCCGCCTAGAAGCTGGTCCGATACGCAGTATTTT. This codes for CASSPPRSWSDTQYF.